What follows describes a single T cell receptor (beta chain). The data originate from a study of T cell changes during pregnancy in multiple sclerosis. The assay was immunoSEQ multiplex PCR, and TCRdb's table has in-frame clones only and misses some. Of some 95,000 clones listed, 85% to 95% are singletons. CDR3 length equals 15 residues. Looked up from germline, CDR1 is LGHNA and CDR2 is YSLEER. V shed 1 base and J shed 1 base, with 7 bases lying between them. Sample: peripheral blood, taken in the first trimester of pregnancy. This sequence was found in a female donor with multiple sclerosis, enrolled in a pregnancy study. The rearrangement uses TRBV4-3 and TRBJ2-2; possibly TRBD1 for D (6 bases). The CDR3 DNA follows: TGCGCCAGCAGCCAAGGGACAGTGAACACCGGGGAGCTGTTTTTT. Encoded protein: CASSQGTVNTGELFF.